This note documents a single TCR beta chain sequence. One entry per CDR3 protein, without DNA, is what TCRdb gives after re-calling the 5' RACE reads. This repertoire includes 200,000 to 250,000 distinct CDR3 sequences. The data belong to a study of monozygotic twins with inflammatory bowel disease. The CDR3 is 14 amino acids. Germline V gene lookup returns CDR1 LNHDA and CDR2 SQIVND (reference sequence). The chain carries TRBV19 and TRBJ2-1; lacking DNA, the TRBD2 call made by TCRdb goes unchecked. Sequenced material: blood. The receptor's source is a human donor with ulcerative colitis or Crohn's disease, or a healthy co-twin of an affected twin (not recorded which). The CDR3 protein is CASSIAGSYNEQFF.